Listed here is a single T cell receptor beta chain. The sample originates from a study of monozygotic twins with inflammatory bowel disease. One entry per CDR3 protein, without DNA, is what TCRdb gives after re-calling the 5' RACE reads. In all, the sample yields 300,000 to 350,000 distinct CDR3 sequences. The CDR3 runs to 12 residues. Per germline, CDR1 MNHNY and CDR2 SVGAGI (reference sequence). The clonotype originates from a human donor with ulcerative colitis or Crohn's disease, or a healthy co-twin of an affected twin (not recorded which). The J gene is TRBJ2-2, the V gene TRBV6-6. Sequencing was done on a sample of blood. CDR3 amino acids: CASRLDAGELFF.